This T cell receptor (beta chain) was sequenced during a study of cytomegalovirus exposure and HLA in healthy donors. This CDR3 region has 13 residues. V was trimmed by 2 bases and J by 7 bases, leaving 9 bases between them. The germline V gene has CDR1 SGHTA and CDR2 FQGTGA. Use of 60 Vbeta and 13 Jbeta primers characterized the PCR. Profiling relied on immunoSEQ multiplex PCR, and the TCRdb table lists in-frame clones only, not all of them. The ten most abundant clones cover more than 0.9% of a sample with roughly 120,000 clones. The gene calls are TRBV7-3 and TRBJ1-5; TRBD1 is a possible D gene (5 bases). Material for sequencing was PBMCs. This receptor was taken from a man between 18 and 29 years old in good health and CMV-seronegative. The chain's CDR3 is CASSLQGGQPQHF. The CDR3 DNA is TGTGCCAGCAGCTTACAGGGCGGACAGCCCCAGCATTTT. The variable domain in full, with the rest retrieved from reference TRBV7-3 and TRBJ1-5, is GAGVSQTPSNKVTEKGKYVELRCDPISGHTALYWYRQSLGQGPEFLIYFQGTGAADDSGLPNDRFFAVRPEGSVSTLKIQRTERGDSAVYLCASSLQGGQPQHFGDGTRLSIL.